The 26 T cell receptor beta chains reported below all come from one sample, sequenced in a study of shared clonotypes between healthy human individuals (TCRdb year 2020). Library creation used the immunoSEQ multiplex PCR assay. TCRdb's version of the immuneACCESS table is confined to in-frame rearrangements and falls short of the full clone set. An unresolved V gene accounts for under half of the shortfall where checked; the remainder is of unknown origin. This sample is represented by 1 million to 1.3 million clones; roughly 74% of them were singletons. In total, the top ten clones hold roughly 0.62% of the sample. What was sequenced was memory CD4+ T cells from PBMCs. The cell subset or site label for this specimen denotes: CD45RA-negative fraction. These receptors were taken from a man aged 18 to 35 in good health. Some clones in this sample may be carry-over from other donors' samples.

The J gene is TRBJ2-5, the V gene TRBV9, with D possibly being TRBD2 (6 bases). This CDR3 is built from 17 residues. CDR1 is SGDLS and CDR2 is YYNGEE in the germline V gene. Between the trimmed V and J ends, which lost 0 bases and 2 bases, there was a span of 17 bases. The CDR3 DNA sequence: TGTGCCAGCAGCGTAGGGTCAAGGACTACCAAACAAGAGACCCAGTACTTC. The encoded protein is CASSVGSRTTKQETQYF.

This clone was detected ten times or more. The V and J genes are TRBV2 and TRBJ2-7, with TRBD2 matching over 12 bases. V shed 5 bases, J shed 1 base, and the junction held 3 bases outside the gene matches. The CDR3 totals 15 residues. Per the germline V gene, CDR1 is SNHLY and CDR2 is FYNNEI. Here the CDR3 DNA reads TGTGCCAGCAGTCCAACTAGCGGGAGGTCCTACGAGCAGTACTTC. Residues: CASSPTSGRSYEQYF.

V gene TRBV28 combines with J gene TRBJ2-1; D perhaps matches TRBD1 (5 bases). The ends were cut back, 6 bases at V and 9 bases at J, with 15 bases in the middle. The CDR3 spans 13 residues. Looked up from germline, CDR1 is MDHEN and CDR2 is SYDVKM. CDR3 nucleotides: TGTGCCAGCAGAGGGGCGATCGAGAGTGAGCAGTTCTTC. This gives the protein CASRGAIESEQFF.

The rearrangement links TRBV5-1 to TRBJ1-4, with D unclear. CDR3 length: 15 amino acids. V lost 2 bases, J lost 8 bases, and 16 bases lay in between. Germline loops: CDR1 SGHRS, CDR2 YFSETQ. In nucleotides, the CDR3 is TGCGCCAGCAGCTTCGGGATAGGAGGAGGAGAAAAACTGTTTTTT. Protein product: CASSFGIGGGEKLFF.

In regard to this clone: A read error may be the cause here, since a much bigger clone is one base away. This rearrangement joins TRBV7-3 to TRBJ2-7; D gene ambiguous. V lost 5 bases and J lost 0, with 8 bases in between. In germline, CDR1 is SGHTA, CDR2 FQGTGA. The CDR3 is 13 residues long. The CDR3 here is CASSPQSSYEQYF. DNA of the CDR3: TGTGCCAGCAGCCCCCAGAGCTCCTACGAGCAGTACTTC.

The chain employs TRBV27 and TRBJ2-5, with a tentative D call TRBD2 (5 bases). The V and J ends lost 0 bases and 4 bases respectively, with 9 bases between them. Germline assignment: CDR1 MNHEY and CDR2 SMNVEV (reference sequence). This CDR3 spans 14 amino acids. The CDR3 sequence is CASSLSPRGETQYF. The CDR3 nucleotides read TGTGCCAGCAGTTTATCACCCCGGGGAGAGACCCAGTACTTC.

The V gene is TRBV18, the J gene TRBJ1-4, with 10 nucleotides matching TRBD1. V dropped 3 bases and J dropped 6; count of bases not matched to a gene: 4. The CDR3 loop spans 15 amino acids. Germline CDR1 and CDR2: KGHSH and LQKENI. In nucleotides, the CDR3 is TGTGCCAGCTCACCTCGGACAGGGGGGGATGAAAAACTGTTTTTT. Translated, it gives CASSPRTGGDEKLFF.

DNA for the CDR3: TGCAGCGTTGAAGACCGGAGGGGCTACACCTTC. This codes for CSVEDRRGYTF. This chain links TRBV29-1 with TRBJ1-2; the D is unclear. V lost 0 bases and J lost 8, with 7 bases in between. Germline-derived CDR1 and CDR2 are SQVTM and ANQGSEA. The CDR3 has 11 residues.

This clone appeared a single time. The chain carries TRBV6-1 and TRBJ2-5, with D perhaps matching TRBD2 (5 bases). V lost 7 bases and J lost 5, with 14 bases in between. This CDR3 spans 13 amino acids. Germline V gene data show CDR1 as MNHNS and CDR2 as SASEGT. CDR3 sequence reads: CASNLEGWETQYF. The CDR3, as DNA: TGTGCCAGCAATCTCGAGGGCTGGGAGACCCAGTACTTC.

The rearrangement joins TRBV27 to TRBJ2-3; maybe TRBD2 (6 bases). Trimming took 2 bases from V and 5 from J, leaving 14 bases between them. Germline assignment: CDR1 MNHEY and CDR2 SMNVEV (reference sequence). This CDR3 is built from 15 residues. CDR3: CASSLLGAGGDTQYF. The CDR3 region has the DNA TGTGCCAGCAGTTTACTCGGGGCCGGGGGAGATACGCAGTATTTT.

The CDR3 here is CASSAGGGGNTIYF. The CDR3 region has the DNA TGTGCCAGCAGCGCGGGGGGCGGTGGAAACACCATATATTTT. The chain carries TRBV9 and TRBJ1-3; D may be TRBD1 (6 bases). The V end was cut by 3 bases, the J end by 3 bases, with 10 bases between. The CDR3 runs 14 residues. Germline values: CDR1 SGDLS, CDR2 YYNGEE.

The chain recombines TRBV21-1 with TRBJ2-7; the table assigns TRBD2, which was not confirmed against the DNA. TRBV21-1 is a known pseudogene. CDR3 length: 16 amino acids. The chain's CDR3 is CASSSSTGGDCLEQYF. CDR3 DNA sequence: TGTGCCAGCAGCAGCTCAACAGGCGGGGACTGCCTCGAGCAGTACTTC.

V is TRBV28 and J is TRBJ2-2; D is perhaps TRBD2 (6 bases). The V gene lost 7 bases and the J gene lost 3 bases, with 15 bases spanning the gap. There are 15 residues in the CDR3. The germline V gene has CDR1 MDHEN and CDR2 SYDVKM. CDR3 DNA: TGTGCCAGCAAGGCGGGGCTAGCCGACACCGGGGAGCTGTTTTTT. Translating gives CASKAGLADTGELFF.

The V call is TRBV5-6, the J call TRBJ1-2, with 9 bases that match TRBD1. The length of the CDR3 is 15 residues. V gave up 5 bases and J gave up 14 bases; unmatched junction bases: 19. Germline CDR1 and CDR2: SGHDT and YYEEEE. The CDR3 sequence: CASRLLSGTGSRGTF. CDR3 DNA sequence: TGTGCCAGCAGGTTATTAAGCGGGACAGGGTCCCGGGGTACCTTC.

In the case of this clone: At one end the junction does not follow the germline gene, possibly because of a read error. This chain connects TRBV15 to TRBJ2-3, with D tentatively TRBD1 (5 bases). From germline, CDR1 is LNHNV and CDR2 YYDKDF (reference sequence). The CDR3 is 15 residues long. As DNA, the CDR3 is TGTGCCACCAGCAGGACAGCTACCATTACACCTTCGTCTAGTTTT. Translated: CATSRTATITPSSSF.

The CDR3 reads CASSAGSGGSTGANVLTF. In DNA, the CDR3 is TGTGCCAGCAGTGCCGGCTCGGGCGGGTCTACTGGGGCCAACGTCCTGACTTTC. This chain uses TRBV2 with TRBJ2-6; possible D gene TRBD2, 5 bases. From germline, CDR1 is SNHLY and CDR2 FYNNEI. The CDR3 has 18 residues. Trimming pared 4 bases from V and 2 bases from J, leaving 18 bases between.

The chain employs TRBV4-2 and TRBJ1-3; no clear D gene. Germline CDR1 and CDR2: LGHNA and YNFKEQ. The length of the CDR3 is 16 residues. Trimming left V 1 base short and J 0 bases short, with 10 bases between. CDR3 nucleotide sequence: TGTGCCAGCAGCCAAGTCAACAGTTACTCTGGAAACACCATATATTTT. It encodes CASSQVNSYSGNTIYF.

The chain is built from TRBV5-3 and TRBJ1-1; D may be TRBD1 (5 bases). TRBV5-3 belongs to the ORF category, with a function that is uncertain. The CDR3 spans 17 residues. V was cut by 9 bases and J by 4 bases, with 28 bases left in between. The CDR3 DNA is TGTGCCACAAAACCGCCAGACAGACCTAAAAGGGGCACTGAAGCTTTCTTT. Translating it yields CATKPPDRPKRGTEAFF.

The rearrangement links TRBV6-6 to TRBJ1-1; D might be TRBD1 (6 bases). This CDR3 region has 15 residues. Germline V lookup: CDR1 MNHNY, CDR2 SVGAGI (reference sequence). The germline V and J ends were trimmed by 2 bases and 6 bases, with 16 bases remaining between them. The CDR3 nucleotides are TGTGCCAGCAGTTACGGTAACAGGGCTAACGCTGAAGCTTTCTTT. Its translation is CASSYGNRANAEAFF.

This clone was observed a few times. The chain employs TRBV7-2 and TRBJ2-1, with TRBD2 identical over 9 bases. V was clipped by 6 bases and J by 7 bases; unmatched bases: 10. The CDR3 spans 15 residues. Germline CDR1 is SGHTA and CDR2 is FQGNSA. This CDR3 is CASSSPLTSGNEQFF. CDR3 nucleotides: TGTGCCAGCAGTTCCCCCCTTACTAGCGGGAATGAGCAGTTCTTC.

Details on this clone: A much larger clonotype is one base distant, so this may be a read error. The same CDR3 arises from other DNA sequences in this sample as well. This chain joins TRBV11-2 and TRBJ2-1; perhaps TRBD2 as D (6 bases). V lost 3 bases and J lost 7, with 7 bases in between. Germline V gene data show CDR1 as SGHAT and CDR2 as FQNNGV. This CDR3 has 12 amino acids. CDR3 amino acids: CASSLAGNEQFF. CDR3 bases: TGTGCCAGCAGCTTGGCGGGGAATGAGCAGTTCTTC.

The CDR3 DNA sequence: TGTGCCAGCAGTGAAGCGAGGCAGATCTCTGGGGCCAACGTCCTGACTTTC. It codes for CASSEARQISGANVLTF. V gene TRBV6-1 combines with J gene TRBJ2-6; the D is unclear. V dropped 0 bases and J dropped 0 bases, with 9 bases sitting between them. The CDR3 is 17 amino acids. CDR1 is MNHNS, CDR2 SASEGT, per germline.

The CDR3 spells CASSSTPGGYEQYF. CDR3 sequence (DNA): TGTGCCAGCAGCTCCACCCCGGGGGGCTACGAGCAGTACTTC. This chain connects TRBV7-2 to TRBJ2-7; 7 nucleotides agree with TRBD2. J was trimmed by 3 bases and V by 4 bases; bases with no gene match: 6. This CDR3 has 14 amino acids. Germline CDR1 reads SGHTA; CDR2 reads FQGNSA.

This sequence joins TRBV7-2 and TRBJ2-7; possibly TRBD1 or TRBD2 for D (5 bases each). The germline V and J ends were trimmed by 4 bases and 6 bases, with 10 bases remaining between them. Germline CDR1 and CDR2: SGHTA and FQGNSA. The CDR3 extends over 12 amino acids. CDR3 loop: CASSWGSGEQYF. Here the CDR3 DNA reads TGTGCCAGCAGCTGGGGGTCTGGCGAGCAGTACTTC.

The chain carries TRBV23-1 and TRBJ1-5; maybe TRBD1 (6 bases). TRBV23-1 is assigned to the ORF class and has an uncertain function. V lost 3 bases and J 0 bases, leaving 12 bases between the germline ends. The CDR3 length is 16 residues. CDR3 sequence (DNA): TGCGCCAGCAGTCACCCGAACAGGGATAGCAATCAGCCCCAGCATTTT. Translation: CASSHPNRDSNQPQHF.

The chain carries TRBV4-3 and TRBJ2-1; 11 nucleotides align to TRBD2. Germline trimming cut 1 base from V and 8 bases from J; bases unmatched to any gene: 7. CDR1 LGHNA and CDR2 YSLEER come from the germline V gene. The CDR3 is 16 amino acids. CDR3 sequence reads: CASSQALAGGRDEQFF. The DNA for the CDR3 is TGCGCCAGCAGCCAAGCTCTAGCGGGAGGCCGGGATGAGCAGTTCTTC.